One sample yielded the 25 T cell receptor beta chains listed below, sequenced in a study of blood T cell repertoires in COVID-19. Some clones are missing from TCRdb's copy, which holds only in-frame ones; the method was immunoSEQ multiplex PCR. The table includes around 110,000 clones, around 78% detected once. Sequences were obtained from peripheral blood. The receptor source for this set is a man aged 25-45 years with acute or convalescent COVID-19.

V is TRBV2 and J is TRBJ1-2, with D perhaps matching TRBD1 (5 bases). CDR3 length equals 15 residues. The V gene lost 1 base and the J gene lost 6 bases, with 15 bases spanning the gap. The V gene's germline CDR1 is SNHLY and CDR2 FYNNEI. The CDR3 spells CASSEEDSWGDGYTF. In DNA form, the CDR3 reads TGTGCCAGCAGTGAAGAAGACTCTTGGGGCGATGGCTACACCTTC.

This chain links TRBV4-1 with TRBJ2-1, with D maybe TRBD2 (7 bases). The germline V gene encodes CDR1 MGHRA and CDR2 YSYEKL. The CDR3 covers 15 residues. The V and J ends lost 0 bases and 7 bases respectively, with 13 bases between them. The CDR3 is CASSQDGGPRNEQFF. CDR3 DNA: TGCGCCAGCAGCCAAGACGGGGGGCCTAGGAATGAGCAGTTCTTC.

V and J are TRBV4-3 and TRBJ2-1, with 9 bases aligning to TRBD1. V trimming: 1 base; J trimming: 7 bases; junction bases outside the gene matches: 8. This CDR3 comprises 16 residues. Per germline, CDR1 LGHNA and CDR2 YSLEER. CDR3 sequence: CASSQAGDRDGNEQFF. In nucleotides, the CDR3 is TGCGCCAGCAGCCAAGCGGGGGACAGGGATGGGAATGAGCAGTTCTTC.

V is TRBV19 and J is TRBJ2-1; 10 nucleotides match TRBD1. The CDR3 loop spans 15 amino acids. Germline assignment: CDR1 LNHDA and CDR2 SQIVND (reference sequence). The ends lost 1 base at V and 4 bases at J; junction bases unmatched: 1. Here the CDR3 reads CASSIGDRGYNEQFF. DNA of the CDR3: TGTGCCAGTAGTATAGGGGACAGGGGATACAATGAGCAGTTCTTC.

The CDR3 region has the DNA TGTGCCACCAGAGGTGAGACAGGACGCTCTGGGGCCAACGTCCTGACTTTC. The encoded protein is CATRGETGRSGANVLTF. The chain links TRBV24-1 to TRBJ2-6; possible D gene TRBD1, 6 bases. Germline CDR1 reads KGHDR; CDR2 reads SFDVKD. This CDR3 is 17 amino acids long. V lost 7 bases, J lost 0 bases, and 15 bases lay in between.

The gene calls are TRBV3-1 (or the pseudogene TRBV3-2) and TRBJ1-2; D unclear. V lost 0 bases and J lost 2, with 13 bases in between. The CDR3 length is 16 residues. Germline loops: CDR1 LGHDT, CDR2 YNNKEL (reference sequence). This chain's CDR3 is CASSQDLYNPNYGYTF. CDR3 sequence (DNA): TGTGCCAGCAGCCAAGATCTTTACAACCCAAACTATGGCTACACCTTC.

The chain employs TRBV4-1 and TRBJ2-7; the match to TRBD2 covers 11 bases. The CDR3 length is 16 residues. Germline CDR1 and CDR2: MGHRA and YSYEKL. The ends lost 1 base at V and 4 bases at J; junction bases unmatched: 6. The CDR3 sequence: CASSQVAGGPVYEQYF. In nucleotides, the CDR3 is TGCGCCAGCAGCCAAGTAGCGGGGGGGCCGGTATACGAGCAGTACTTC.

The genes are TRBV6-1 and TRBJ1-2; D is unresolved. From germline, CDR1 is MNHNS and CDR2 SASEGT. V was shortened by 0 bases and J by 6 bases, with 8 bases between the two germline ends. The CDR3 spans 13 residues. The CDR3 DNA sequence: TGTGCCAGCAGTGAAGCGCTGAGGGATGGCTACACCTTC. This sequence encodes CASSEALRDGYTF.

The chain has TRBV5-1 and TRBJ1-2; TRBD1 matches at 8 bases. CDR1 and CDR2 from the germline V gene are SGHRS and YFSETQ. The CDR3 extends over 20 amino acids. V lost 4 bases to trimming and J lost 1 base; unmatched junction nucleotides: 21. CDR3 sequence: CASSPLGLGQGLGVNYGYTF. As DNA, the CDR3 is TGCGCCAGCAGCCCGCTAGGTCTCGGACAGGGTCTGGGGGTTAACTATGGCTACACCTTC.

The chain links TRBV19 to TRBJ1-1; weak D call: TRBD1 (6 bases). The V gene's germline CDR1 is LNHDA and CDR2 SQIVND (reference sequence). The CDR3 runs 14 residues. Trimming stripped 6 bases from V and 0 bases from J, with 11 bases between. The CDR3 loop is CASSLQGLNTEAFF. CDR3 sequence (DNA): TGTGCCAGTAGCCTTCAGGGGTTGAACACTGAAGCTTTCTTT. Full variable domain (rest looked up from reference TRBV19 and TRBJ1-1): DGGITQSPKYLFRKEGQNVTLSCEQNLNHDAMYWYRQDPGQGLRLIYYSQIVNDFQKGDIAEGYSVSREKKESFPLTVTSAQKNPTAFYLCASSLQGLNTEAFFGQGTRLTVV.

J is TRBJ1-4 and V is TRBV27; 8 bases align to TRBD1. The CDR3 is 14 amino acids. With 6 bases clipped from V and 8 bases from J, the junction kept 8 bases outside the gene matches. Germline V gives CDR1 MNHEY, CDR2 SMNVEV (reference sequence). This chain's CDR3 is CASRPTGGSEKLFF. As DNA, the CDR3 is TGTGCCAGCAGGCCTACAGGGGGTAGCGAAAAACTGTTTTTT. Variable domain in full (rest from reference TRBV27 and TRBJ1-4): EAQVTQNPRYLITVTGKKLTVTCSQNMNHEYMSWYRQDPGLGLRQIYYSMNVEVTDKGDVPEGYKVSRKEKRNFPLILESPSPNQTSLYFCASRPTGGSEKLFFGSGTQLSVL.

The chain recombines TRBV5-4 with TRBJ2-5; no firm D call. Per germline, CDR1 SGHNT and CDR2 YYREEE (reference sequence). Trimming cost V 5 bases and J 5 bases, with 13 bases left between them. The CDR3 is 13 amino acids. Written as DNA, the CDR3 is TGTGCCAGCAGACAGAATAATGGGGAGACCCAGTACTTC. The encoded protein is CASRQNNGETQYF.

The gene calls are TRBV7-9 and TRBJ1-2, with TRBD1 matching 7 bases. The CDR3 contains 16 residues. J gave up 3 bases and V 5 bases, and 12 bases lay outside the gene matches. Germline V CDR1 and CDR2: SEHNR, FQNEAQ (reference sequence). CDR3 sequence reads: CASSESPRGEDYGYTF. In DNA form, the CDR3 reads TGTGCCAGCAGCGAATCACCCAGGGGGGAAGACTATGGCTACACCTTC.

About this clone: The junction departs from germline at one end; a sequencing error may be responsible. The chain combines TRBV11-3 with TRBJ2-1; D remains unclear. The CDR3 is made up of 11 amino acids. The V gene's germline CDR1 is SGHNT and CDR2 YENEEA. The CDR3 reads CASSSDNEQFF. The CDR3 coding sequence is TGTGCCAGCAGCTCCGACAATGAGCAGTTCTTC. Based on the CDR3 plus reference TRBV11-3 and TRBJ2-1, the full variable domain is EAGVVQSPRYKIIEKKQPVAFWCNPISGHNTLYWYLQNLGQGPELLIRYENEEAVDDSQLPKDRFSAERLKGVDSTLKIQPAELGDSAVYLCASSSDNEQFFGPGTRLTVL.

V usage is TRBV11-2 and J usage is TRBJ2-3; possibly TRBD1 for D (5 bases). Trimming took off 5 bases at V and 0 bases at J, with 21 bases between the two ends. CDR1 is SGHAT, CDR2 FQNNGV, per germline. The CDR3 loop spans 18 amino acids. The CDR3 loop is CASSLHGAISGSTDTQYF. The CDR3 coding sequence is TGTGCCAGCAGCCTCCATGGGGCTATCAGTGGGAGCACAGATACGCAGTATTTT.

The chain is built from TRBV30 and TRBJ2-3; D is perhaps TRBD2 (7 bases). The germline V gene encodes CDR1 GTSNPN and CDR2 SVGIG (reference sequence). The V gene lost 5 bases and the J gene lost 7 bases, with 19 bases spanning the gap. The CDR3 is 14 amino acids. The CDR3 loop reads CAWGLGTGGHTQYF. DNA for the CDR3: TGTGCCTGGGGATTGGGGACGGGGGGCCATACGCAGTATTTT. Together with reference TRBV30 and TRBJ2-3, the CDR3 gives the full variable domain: SQTIHQWPATLVQPVGSPLSLECTVEGTSNPNLYWYRQAAGRGLQLLFYSVGIGQISSEVPQNLSASRPQDRQFILSSKKLLLSDSGFYLCAWGLGTGGHTQYFGPGTRLTVL.

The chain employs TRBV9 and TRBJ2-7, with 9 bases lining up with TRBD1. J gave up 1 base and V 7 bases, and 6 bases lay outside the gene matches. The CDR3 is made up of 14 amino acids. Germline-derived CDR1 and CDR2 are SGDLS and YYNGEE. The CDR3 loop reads CASGDGQGSYEQYF. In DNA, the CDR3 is TGTGCCAGCGGTGATGGACAGGGGTCCTACGAGCAGTACTTC.

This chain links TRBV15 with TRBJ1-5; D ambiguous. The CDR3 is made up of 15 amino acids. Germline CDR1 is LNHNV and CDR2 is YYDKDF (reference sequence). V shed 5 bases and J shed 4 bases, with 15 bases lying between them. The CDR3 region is CATSPMRGGNQPQHF. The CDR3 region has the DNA TGTGCCACCAGCCCAATGCGTGGAGGGAATCAGCCCCAGCATTTT.

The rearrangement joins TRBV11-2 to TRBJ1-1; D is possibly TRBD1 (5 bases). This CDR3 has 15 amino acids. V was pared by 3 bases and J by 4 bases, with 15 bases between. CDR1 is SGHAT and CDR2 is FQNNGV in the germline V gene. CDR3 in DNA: TGTGCCAGCAGCTTGGTCCGGGGGTCGGGCACTGAAGCTTTCTTT. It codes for CASSLVRGSGTEAFF.

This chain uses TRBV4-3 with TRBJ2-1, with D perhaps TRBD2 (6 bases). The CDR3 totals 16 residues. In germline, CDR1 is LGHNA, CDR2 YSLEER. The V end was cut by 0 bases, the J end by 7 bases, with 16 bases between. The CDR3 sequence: CASSQDLGLTGNEQFF. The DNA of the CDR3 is TGCGCCAGCAGCCAAGATCTGGGACTGACGGGGAATGAGCAGTTCTTC.

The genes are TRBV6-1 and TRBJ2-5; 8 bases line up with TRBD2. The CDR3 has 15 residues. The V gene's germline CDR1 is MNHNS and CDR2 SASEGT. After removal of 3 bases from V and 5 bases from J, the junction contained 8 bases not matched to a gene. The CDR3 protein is CASSDKTGGPETQYF. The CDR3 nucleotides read TGTGCCAGCAGTGATAAAACGGGAGGGCCGGAGACCCAGTACTTC.

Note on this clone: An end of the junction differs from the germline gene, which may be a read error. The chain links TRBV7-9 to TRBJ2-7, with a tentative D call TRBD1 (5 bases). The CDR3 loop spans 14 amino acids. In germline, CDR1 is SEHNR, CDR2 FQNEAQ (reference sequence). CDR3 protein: CASSLVGQGYEQYF. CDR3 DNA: TGTGCCAGCAGTTTAGTTGGTCAGGGCTACGAGCAGTACTTC.

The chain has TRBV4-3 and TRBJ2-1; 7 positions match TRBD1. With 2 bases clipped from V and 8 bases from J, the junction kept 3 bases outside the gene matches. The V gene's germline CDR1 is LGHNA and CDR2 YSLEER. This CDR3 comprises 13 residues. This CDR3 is CASSQQQGYEQFF. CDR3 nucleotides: TGCGCCAGCAGCCAACAACAGGGGTATGAGCAGTTCTTC.

The DNA for the CDR3 is TGTGCCAGTAGTAGGGGCGGGACAGTCAATCAGCCCCAGCATTTT. Its protein product is CASSRGGTVNQPQHF. The chain carries TRBV19 and TRBJ1-5, with 7 positions matching TRBD1. The CDR3 has 15 residues. J was trimmed by 3 bases and V by 4 bases; bases with no gene match: 6. The V gene's germline CDR1 is LNHDA and CDR2 SQIVND (reference sequence).

CDR3 DNA: TGTGCCAGTAGTACCCCGGGGGGGGCTGGGGCCAACGTCCTGACTTTC. Its protein is CASSTPGGAGANVLTF. The rearrangement joins TRBV19 to TRBJ2-6; TRBD2 matches 8 bases. J was trimmed by 2 bases and V by 4 bases; bases with no gene match: 4. CDR1 is LNHDA, CDR2 SQIVND, per germline (reference sequence). CDR3 size: 16 residues.